One sample yielded the 11 T cell receptor beta chains listed below, sequenced in a study of blood T cell repertoires in COVID-19. Assay used: immunoSEQ multiplex PCR; TCRdb lists only in-frame clones, some missing. The data show about 200,000 clones, with just under 90% seen just once and approximately 6.2% held by the top ten. Sample: peripheral blood. Receptors originate from a man between 60 and 75 years old who had recovered from COVID-19.

This clone appeared once. V and J are TRBV6-6 and TRBJ2-3; TRBD1 aligns across 8 bases. After removal of 6 bases from V and 2 bases from J, the junction contained 7 bases not matched to a gene. This CDR3 comprises 15 residues. The germline CDR1 and CDR2 sequences are MNHNY and SVGAGI (reference sequence). This CDR3 reads CASRQTGEPTDTQYF. The CDR3 DNA reads as TGTGCCAGCAGACAGACAGGGGAACCCACAGATACGCAGTATTTT.

V usage is TRBV19 and J usage is TRBJ2-3; perhaps TRBD2 as D (7 bases). The V end was cut by 1 base, the J end by 6 bases, with 14 bases between. Germline V gene sequence: CDR1 LNHDA, CDR2 SQIVND (reference sequence). This CDR3 has 15 amino acids. Written as DNA, the CDR3 is TGTGCCAGTAGTATAGCTGCGGGGGCAGGGGATACGCAGTATTTT. Protein: CASSIAAGAGDTQYF.

This clone has ten or more counts. V and J are TRBV11-2 and TRBJ1-2; tentative D call: TRBD1 (5 bases). CDR1 and CDR2 from the germline V gene are SGHAT and FQNNGV. V was shortened by 5 bases and J by 0 bases, with 7 bases between the two germline ends. This CDR3 is built from 13 residues. CDR3 DNA sequence: TGTGCCAGCAGCACGGACACTAACTATGGCTACACCTTC. As protein: CASSTDTNYGYTF.

The V call is TRBV5-1, the J call TRBJ2-2; D may be TRBD1 (6 bases). Between the trimmed V and J ends, which lost 0 bases and 2 bases, there was a span of 8 bases. Germline CDR1 SGHRS, CDR2 YFSETQ. The CDR3 runs 15 residues. CDR3 residues: CASSLGTANTGELFF. Written as DNA, the CDR3 is TGCGCCAGCAGCTTGGGGACAGCTAACACCGGGGAGCTGTTTTTT.

A few counts support this clone. The V and J genes are TRBV14 and TRBJ1-6, with D possibly TRBD1 on 5 matching bases. V was clipped by 8 bases and J by 9 bases, with 14 bases between them. Germline CDR1 reads SGHDN; CDR2 reads FVKESK. CDR3 length equals 13 residues. The CDR3 sequence is CASQLLRGSPLHF. The CDR3 DNA sequence: TGTGCCAGCCAGCTTCTAAGGGGTTCACCCCTCCACTTT.

The chain links TRBV4-3 to TRBJ1-2, with D possibly being TRBD1 (6 bases). This CDR3 region has 18 residues. Germline V CDR1 and CDR2: LGHNA, YSLEER. With 0 bases removed from V and 7 bases from J, the gap between germline ends came to 24 bases. The CDR3 region is CASSQDIPSRGRPTGYTF. The CDR3 DNA follows: TGCGCCAGCAGCCAAGATATTCCGAGCAGGGGCCGACCCACTGGCTACACCTTC.

This clone has a handful of counts. The CDR3 protein is CASSRDRDRVYGYTF. The CDR3 DNA reads as TGTGCCAGCAGTCGGGACAGGGACCGAGTCTATGGCTACACCTTC. This chain connects TRBV6-5 to TRBJ1-2, with 9 bases matching TRBD1. The junction had 8 bases not matched to a gene; V was cut back by 5 bases and J by 4 bases. The germline V gene has CDR1 MNHEY and CDR2 SVGAGI. The CDR3 covers 15 residues.

This clone was found once. The chain combines TRBV11-3 with TRBJ2-1, with TRBD1 matching 9 bases. The CDR3 has 15 amino acids. V lost 5 bases and J lost 9; bases outside the gene matches: 11. CDR1 and CDR2 from the germline V gene are SGHNT and YENEEA. The CDR3 loop is CASSPQGARYGEQFF. The CDR3 nucleotides are TGTGCCAGCAGCCCACAGGGGGCCCGTTACGGTGAGCAGTTCTTC.

The J gene is TRBJ2-1, the V gene TRBV6-2 or TRBV6-3; D might be TRBD2 (5 bases). Trimming took off 0 bases at V and 6 bases at J, with 12 bases between the two ends. This CDR3 comprises 15 residues. Germline V lookup: CDR1 MNHEY, CDR2 SVGEGT. CDR3: CASSYSLEGTNEQFF. The CDR3 bases are TGTGCCAGCAGTTACTCGTTAGAGGGAACCAATGAGCAGTTCTTC.

This chain links TRBV9 with TRBJ2-2; 12 nucleotides align to TRBD2. The CDR3 has 15 residues. V lost 4 bases to trimming and J lost 6 bases; unmatched junction nucleotides: 4. Germline V gene lookup returns CDR1 SGDLS and CDR2 YYNGEE. CDR3 protein: CASSNLAGGPGELFF. CDR3 nucleotides: TGTGCCAGCAGCAATCTAGCGGGAGGGCCCGGGGAGCTGTTTTTT.

The chain joins TRBV10-3 to TRBJ1-3, with D unclear. Per germline, CDR1 ENHRY and CDR2 SYGVKD. The CDR3 is 13 residues long. V gave up 6 bases and J gave up 7 bases, with 13 bases separating them. DNA of the CDR3: TGTGCCATCAGACCCCAAGTCGGGAACACCATATATTTT. It yields the protein CAIRPQVGNTIYF.